This T cell receptor (beta chain) was captured by sequencing in a study of T and B cells in COVID-19 patients. Overall study context: COVID-19 patients gave peripheral blood either during active infection or after recovery.

From blood, about 220-500 ng of genomic DNA served as TRB template. Worth noting for this clonotype: Antigen specificity is unknown.

V trimming: 0 bases; J trimming: 6 bases; junction bases outside the gene matches: 8. CDR1 and CDR2 from the germline V gene are LGHNA and YNFKEQ. The CDR3 is 16 amino acids. BIOMED2 TRB-A/B primer pools were used in multiplex TRB PCR. MiXCR was run by TCRdb on the multiplex PCR reads, yielding one entry per CDR3 protein. Among approximately 11,000 distinct CDR3 sequences, 33% were seen once, and the ten largest hold roughly a sixth. Overall study findings and caveats: Patients with COVID-19 reportedly showed strongly skewed T cell receptor beta variable and joining gene usage.

The V gene is TRBV4-2, the J gene TRBJ1-2, with 9 bases matching TRBD1. The receptor comes from a human donor with active COVID-19. The sequencing sample was made of blood. The CDR3 here is CASSQEGTGIYDGYTF. In nucleotides, the CDR3 is TGTGCCAGCAGCCAAGAGGGGACAGGGATTTATGATGGCTACACCTTC.